Listed below are T cell receptor beta chains from one sample, sequenced in a study of CD8 T cells in Susac syndrome. One entry per CDR3 protein results from TCRdb running MiXCR on the immunoSEQ multiplex PCR reads. The table shows about 200,000 distinct CDR3 sequences, with 90% to 96% occurring only once. Sequences were obtained from CD4+ T cells from PBMCs. The origin of the receptors is a human donor with multiple sclerosis. Both conserved end residues are part of each CDR3. Rows may omit the clone size; those that give it use once, few, many or a size class.

clone_size v_call cdr3_aa
. TRBV29-1 CSVEVWASHQGPPTYEQYF
. TRBV12-3/TRBV12-4 CASSLVRRGSTDTQYF
. TRBV2 CASGTTGELFF
. TRBV3-1 CASRGLGGGADTQYF
. TRBV9 CASSVVPSPGGSDEQFF
. TRBV7-9 CASSLGRDPDYGYTF
. TRBV2 CASSVRQGDNEQFF
. TRBV7-9 CASSFEGSKQFF
once TRBV27 CASSSAGRGTETQYF
. TRBV12-3/TRBV12-4 CASSPTLAGELFF
. TRBV2 CASSRDTNYGYTF
. TRBV13 CASSYGTVLAGGTDTQYF
. TRBV6-1 CASSQRGQGRPYEQYF
. TRBV25-1 CASTPLGGTEAFF
. TRBV18 CASSPDYEQYF
. TRBV14 CAAVPSRDTTYEQYF
. TRBV20-1 CSASRQGLRQPQHF
. TRBV6-5 CASSQDRVTHGYTF
. TRBV27 CASSFDRVRRYF
. TRBV20-1 CSASRVRGDFSDTQYF
. TRBV2 CASGTLQTQYF
. TRBV27 CASSPTGTRADTQYF
. TRBV6-5 CASSPMGARAPLHF
. TRBV28 CASGGNTEAFF
. TRBV30 CAWSVGEPGNTIYF
. TRBV20-1 CSARDPTGGAQDGYTF
. TRBV29-1 CSVDLLGGEAFF
once TRBV27 CASSLKGLSSYEQYF
. TRBV20-1 CSAQPLQDQETQYF
. TRBV4-2 CASSQDSNQPQHF
. TRBV6-6 CASSYDSRLNYGYTF
. TRBV12-3/TRBV12-4 CASSFWGASNQPQHF
. TRBV19 CASTTGYNTDTQYF
. TRBV7-9 CASSFGPGLYEQYF
once TRBV25-1 CASSELGTIERGSPLHF
. TRBV28 CASSSHATDGGRAFF
. TRBV28 CASSPPERGEQYF
. TRBV28 CASSFAHPNTEAFF
. TRBV5-1 CASREREGSPLHF
. TRBV7-9 CASSSLPGQGESPLHF
once TRBV5-6 CASTPLRAGEKLFF
. TRBV24-1 CATSDYAYGYTF
. TRBV4-1 CASSQVMAAGGSIQYF
. TRBV15 CATSKSLQDRRYEQYF
. TRBV14 CASSSDPRGEAFF
. TRBV20-1 CSARGGHNTGELFF
. TRBV24-1 CATRDSTDTQYF
. TRBV12-3/TRBV12-4 CASSRSGSSGANVLTF
. TRBV29-1 CSGNQGSTGELFF
. TRBV7-9 CASSRDEIGQYF
. TRBV4-3 CASSQDGGGHTDTQYF
. TRBV23-1 CASSRLPSYEQYF
. TRBV29-1 CSVAGTSGGRETQYF
. TRBV20-1 CSARDPLYTEAFF
. TRBV30 CASTLTPGQGSNEQFF
. TRBV9 CATGTLDTQYF
. TRBV3-1 CASSPHQETQYF
. TRBV2 CASSEGRVRELFF
. TRBV6-5 CASRASGGQETQYF
. TRBV28 CASTSMGESETQYF